This entry lists 5 T cell receptor beta chains sequenced from one sample in a study of CD8+CD57+ T cells in acquired aplastic anemia. CDR3 and TCR beta VDJ profiling relied on a genomic DNA template. TCRdb called the reads again in MiXCR, with one record for every CDR3 protein. The table includes some 150,000 distinct CDR3 sequences, less than 45% detected once. Sequencing was done on a sample of sorted CD4+, CD8+, or CD8+CD57+ T cells (not recorded which) from PBMCs. The receptors derive from a human donor in good health, serving as a control.

J is TRBJ1-1 and V is TRBV2; D remains unclear. The V and J ends lost 4 bases and 0 bases respectively, with 9 bases between them. Germline CDR1 reads SNHLY; CDR2 reads FYNNEI. This CDR3 has 14 residues. The CDR3 coding sequence is TGTGCCAGCAGTGTCTTGGGCATGAACACTGAAGCTTTCTTT. This encodes CASSVLGMNTEAFF.

The chain uses TRBV20-1 and TRBJ2-7; 9 nucleotides line up with TRBD1. CDR1 DFQATT and CDR2 SNEGSKA come from the germline V gene (reference sequence). The CDR3 has 14 residues. The DNA of the CDR3 is TGCGGTGTTTGTGGGCCACAGGGGGCGCGGGAGCAGTACTTC. Translation gives CGVCGPQGAREQYF.

The J gene is TRBJ1-5, the V gene TRBV2, with 8 bases lining up with TRBD1. V was pared by 1 base and J by 12 bases, with 2 bases of the junction left unmatched. The CDR3 length is 12 residues. Germline V CDR1 and CDR2: SNHLY, FYNNEI. The CDR3 DNA reads TGTGCCAGCAGTGAAGGGACAGGGCTCCAGCATTTT. Amino acid sequence: CASSEGTGLQHF.

The gene calls are TRBV15 and TRBJ1-1, with TRBD1 identical over 11 bases. CDR3 length: 16 residues. V lost 3 bases, J lost 6 bases, and 9 bases stayed unmatched. Germline V CDR1 and CDR2: LNHNV, YYDKDF (reference sequence). CDR3 bases: TGTGCCACCAGCAGTTGGACAGGGGGCTGGGGCGCTGAAGCTTTCTTT. Amino acids: CATSSWTGGWGAEAFF. The whole variable domain, filled in from reference TRBV15 and TRBJ1-1, reads DAMVIQNPRYQVTQFGKPVTLSCSQTLNHNVMYWYQQKSSQAPKLLFHYYDKDFNNEADTPDNFQSRRPNTSFCFLDIRSPGLGDTAMYLCATSSWTGGWGAEAFFGQGTRLTVV.

This clonotype was picked up many times. The chain has TRBV6-1 and TRBJ1-6; 12 positions agree with TRBD1. This CDR3 is 14 amino acids long. Germline loops: CDR1 MNHNS, CDR2 SASEGT. The trim removed 6 bases at V and 8 bases at J, leaving 2 bases unmatched. In nucleotides, the CDR3 is TGTGCCAGCAGAGGGGACAGGGGGCATTCACCCCTCCACTTT. As protein: CASRGDRGHSPLHF.